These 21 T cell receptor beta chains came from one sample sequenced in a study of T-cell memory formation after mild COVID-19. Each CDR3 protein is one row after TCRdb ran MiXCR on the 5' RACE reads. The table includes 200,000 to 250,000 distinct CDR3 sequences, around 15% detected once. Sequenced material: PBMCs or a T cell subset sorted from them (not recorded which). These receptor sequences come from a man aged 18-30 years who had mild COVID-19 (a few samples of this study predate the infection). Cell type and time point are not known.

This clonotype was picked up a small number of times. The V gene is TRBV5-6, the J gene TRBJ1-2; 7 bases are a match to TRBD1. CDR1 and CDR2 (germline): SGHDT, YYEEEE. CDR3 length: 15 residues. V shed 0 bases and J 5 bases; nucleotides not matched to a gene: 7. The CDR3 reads CASSLALGQAYGYTF. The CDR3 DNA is TGTGCCAGCAGCTTGGCCCTCGGACAGGCGTATGGCTACACCTTC.

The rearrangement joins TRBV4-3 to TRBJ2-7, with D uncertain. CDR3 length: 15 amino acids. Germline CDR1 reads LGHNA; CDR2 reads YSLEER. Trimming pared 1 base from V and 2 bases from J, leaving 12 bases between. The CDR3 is CASSQAANGAYEQYF. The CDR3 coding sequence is TGCGCCAGCAGCCAAGCAGCGAATGGGGCCTACGAGCAGTACTTC.

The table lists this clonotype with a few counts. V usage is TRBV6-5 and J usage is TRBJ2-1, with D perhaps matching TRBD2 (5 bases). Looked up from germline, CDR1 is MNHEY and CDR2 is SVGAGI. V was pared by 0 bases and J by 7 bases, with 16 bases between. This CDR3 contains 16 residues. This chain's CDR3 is CASSYSFSAGENEQFF. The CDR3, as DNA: TGTGCCAGCAGTTACTCTTTCTCTGCGGGCGAAAATGAGCAGTTCTTC.

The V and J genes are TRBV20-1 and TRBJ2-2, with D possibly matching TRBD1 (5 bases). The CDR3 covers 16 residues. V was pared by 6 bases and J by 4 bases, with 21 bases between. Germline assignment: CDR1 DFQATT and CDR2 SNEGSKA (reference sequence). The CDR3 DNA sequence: TGCAGTGCCGAAGACAGCCGGAAAAGTATCACCGGGGAGCTGTTTTTT. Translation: CSAEDSRKSITGELFF.

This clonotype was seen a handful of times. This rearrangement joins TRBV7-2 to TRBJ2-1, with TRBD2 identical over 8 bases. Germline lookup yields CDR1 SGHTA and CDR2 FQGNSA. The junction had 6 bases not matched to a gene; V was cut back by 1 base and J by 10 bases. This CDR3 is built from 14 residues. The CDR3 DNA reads TGTGCCAGCAGCTTAGTTACGGGGGGGCCGGAGCAGTTCTTC. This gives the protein CASSLVTGGPEQFF.

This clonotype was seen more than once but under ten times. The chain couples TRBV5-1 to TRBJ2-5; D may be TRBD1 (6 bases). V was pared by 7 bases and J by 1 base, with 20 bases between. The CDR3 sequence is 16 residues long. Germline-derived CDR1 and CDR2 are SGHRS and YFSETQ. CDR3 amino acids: CASRRGLGGIQETQYF. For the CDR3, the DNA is TGCGCCAGCCGAAGAGGGCTAGGGGGAATCCAAGAGACCCAGTACTTC.

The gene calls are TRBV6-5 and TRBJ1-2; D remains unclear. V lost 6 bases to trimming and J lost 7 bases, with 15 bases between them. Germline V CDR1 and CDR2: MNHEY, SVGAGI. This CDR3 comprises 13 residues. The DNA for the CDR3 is TGTGCCAGCAGCCTCTCGAGGAACAGTGGCTACACCTTC. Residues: CASSLSRNSGYTF.

CDR3 residues: CASSQARGGTHYGYTF. CDR3 nucleotide sequence: TGCGCCAGCAGCCAAGCCCGGGGAGGGACTCACTATGGCTACACCTTC. The chain employs TRBV4-3 and TRBJ1-2; D possibly corresponds to TRBD1 (5 bases). V was trimmed by 1 base and J by 3 bases, leaving 15 bases between them. Germline V gene lookup returns CDR1 LGHNA and CDR2 YSLEER. The CDR3 runs 16 residues.

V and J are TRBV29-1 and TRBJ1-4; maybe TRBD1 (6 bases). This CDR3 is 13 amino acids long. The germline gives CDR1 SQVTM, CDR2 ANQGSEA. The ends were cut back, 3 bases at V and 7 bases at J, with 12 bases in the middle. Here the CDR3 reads CSVDLGAGEKLFF. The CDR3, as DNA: TGCAGCGTTGATTTGGGGGCAGGTGAAAAACTGTTTTTT.

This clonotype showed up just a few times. CDR3 bases: TGTGCCACCAGTGATTATACTGGCTACACCTTC. This encodes CATSDYTGYTF. The chain recombines TRBV24-1 with TRBJ1-2; D ambiguous. The CDR3 runs 11 residues. V was cut by 2 bases and J by 7 bases, with 4 bases left in between. Germline-derived CDR1 and CDR2 are KGHDR and SFDVKD.

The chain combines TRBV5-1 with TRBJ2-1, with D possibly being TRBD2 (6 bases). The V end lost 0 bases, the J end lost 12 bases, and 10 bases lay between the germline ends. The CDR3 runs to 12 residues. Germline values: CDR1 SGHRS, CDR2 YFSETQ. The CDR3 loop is CASSLAGLGQFF. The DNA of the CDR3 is TGCGCCAGCAGCTTGGCGGGACTTGGGCAGTTCTTC. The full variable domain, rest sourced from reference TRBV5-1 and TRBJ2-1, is KAGVTQTPRYLIKTRGQQVTLSCSPISGHRSVSWYQQTPGQGLQFLFEYFSETQRNKGNFPGRFSGRQFSNSRSEMNVSTLELGDSALYLCASSLAGLGQFFGPGTRLTVL.

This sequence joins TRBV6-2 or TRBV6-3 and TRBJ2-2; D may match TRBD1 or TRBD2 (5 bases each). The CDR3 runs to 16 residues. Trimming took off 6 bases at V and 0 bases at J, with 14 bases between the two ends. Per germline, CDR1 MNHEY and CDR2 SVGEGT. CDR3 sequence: CASSRLGDSNTGELFF. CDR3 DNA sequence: TGTGCCAGCAGCCGCTTGGGGGATTCGAACACCGGGGAGCTGTTTTTT.

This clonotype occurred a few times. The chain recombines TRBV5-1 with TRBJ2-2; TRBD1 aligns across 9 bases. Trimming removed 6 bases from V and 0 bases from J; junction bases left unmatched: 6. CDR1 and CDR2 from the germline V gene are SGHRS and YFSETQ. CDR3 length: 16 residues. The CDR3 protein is CASTPGQGANTGELFF. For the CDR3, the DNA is TGCGCCAGCACCCCGGGACAGGGCGCGAACACCGGGGAGCTGTTTTTT.

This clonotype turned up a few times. CDR3 sequence: CSARGGLNTEAFF. The CDR3 nucleotides read TGCAGTGCTAGAGGGGGATTGAACACTGAAGCTTTCTTT. This sequence joins TRBV20-1 and TRBJ1-1; D is uncertain. Germline lookup yields CDR1 DFQATT and CDR2 SNEGSKA (reference sequence). V shed 1 base and J shed 0 bases, with 6 bases lying between them. The CDR3 contains 13 residues.

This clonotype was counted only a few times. CDR3 sequence: CSAINRDNYGYTF. The DNA of the CDR3 is TGCAGTGCCATCAACCGGGACAACTATGGCTACACCTTC. The rearrangement links TRBV20-1 to TRBJ1-2; TRBD1 is a possible D gene (5 bases). V dropped 6 bases and J dropped 2 bases, with 13 bases sitting between them. This CDR3 has 13 amino acids. Looked up from germline, CDR1 is DFQATT and CDR2 is SNEGSKA (reference sequence).

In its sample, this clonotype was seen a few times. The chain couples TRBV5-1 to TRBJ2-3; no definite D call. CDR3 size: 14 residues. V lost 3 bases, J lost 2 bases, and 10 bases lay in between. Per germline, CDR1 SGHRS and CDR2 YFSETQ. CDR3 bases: TGCGCCAGCAGCTCCCTGCCCTACACAGATACGCAGTATTTT. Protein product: CASSSLPYTDTQYF.

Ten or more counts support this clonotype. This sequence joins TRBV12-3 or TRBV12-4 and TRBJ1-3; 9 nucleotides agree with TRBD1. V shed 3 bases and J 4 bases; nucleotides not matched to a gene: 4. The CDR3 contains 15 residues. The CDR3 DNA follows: TGTGCCAGCAGTTTTGGGACAGGGATCGGAAACACCATATATTTT. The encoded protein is CASSFGTGIGNTIYF.

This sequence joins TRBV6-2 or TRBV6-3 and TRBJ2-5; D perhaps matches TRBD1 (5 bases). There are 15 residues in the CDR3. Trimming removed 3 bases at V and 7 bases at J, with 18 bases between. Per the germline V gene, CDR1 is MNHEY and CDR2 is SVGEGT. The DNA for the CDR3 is TGTGCCAGCAGTTATGGCGGACACCCTAAGGGGACCCAGTACTTC. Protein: CASSYGGHPKGTQYF.

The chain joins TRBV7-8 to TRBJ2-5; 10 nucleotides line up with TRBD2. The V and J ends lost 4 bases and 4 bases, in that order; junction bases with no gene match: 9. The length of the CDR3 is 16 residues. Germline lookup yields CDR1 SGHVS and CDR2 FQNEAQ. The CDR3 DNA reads TGTGCCAGCAGCTCGGAGCGGGGGGGCCTCCGAGAGACCCAGTACTTC. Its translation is CASSSERGGLRETQYF.

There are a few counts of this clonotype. The CDR3 is CASTPGTGDEKLFF. The CDR3 DNA reads as TGCGCCAGCACTCCGGGGACAGGGGATGAAAAACTGTTTTTT. V is TRBV5-1 and J is TRBJ1-4; 10 bases match TRBD1. Germline CDR1 SGHRS, CDR2 YFSETQ. The V gene end was trimmed by 6 bases and the J gene end by 6 bases; junction bases not matched to a gene: 5. The length of the CDR3 is 14 residues.

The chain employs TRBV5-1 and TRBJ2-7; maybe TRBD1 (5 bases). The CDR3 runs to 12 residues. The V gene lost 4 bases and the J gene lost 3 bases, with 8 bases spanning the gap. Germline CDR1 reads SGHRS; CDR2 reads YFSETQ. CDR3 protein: CASSPDNYEQYF. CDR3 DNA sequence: TGCGCCAGCAGCCCGGACAACTACGAGCAGTACTTC.